This T cell receptor beta chain was sequenced for a study of blood T cell repertoires in COVID-19. The length of the CDR3 is 14 residues. The germline V gene has CDR1 SGHRS and CDR2 YFSETQ. Trimming cost V 3 bases and J 4 bases, with 13 bases left between them. Libraries were prepared by immunoSEQ multiplex PCR; TCRdb keeps only in-frame clonotypes and omits some of them. The sample gives fewer than 120,000 clones, 87% of which show up once; about 5% is in the top ten. This rearrangement joins TRBV5-1 to TRBJ1-1; a weak D match, TRBD1 (5 bases). This clonotype was sampled from a human donor in a cohort sampled during active COVID-19. The specimen sequenced was peripheral blood. DNA for the CDR3: TGCGCCAGCAGCTCGGGACTGAGTGGCACTGAAGCTTTCTTT. Residues: CASSSGLSGTEAFF.